These 14 T cell receptor beta chains share one sample of origin, sequenced in a study of control samples from healthy donors and cancer patients. Method: immunoSEQ multiplex PCR; TCRdb's copy keeps in-frame clones and lacks some. The sample lists 85,000 to 95,000 clones, about 88% seen once, with approximately 15% in the top ten. The sequencing sample was made of blood. Every receptor here comes from a woman aged 70-85 years in good health.

The rearrangement uses TRBV7-9 and TRBJ2-4; D is uncertain. In germline, CDR1 is SEHNR, CDR2 FQNEAQ (reference sequence). CDR3 size: 15 residues. V was cut by 5 bases and J by 0 bases, with 11 bases left in between. CDR3 sequence (DNA): TGTGCCAGCAGCCCACAAATCCTAGCCAAAAACATTCAGTACTTC. This encodes CASSPQILAKNIQYF.

J is TRBJ2-1 and V is TRBV11-2; no firm D call. CDR1 and CDR2 from the germline V gene are SGHAT and FQNNGV. The CDR3 covers 12 residues. The V and J ends lost 4 bases and 8 bases respectively, with 9 bases between them. CDR3: CASSSYGHEQFF. CDR3 DNA: TGTGCCAGCAGCTCATACGGTCATGAGCAGTTCTTC. Variable domain in full (rest from reference TRBV11-2 and TRBJ2-1): EAGVAQSPRYKIIEKRQSVAFWCNPISGHATLYWYQQILGQGPKLLIQFQNNGVVDDSQLPKDRFSAERLKGVDSTLKIQPAKLEDSAVYLCASSSYGHEQFFGPGTRLTVL.

This rearrangement joins TRBV20-1 to TRBJ1-2; the match to TRBD1 covers 7 bases. In germline, CDR1 is DFQATT, CDR2 SNEGSKA (reference sequence). The CDR3 consists of 9 residues. The CDR3 loop is CRGRQGDTF. The CDR3 DNA follows: TGCAGGGGGCGACAGGGTGACACCTTC.

The chain links TRBV11-2 to TRBJ2-2, with 11 bases aligning to TRBD1. The length of the CDR3 is 17 residues. Germline-derived CDR1 and CDR2 are SGHAT and FQNNGV. V was clipped by 4 bases and J by 7 bases; unmatched bases: 11. This chain's CDR3 is CASSSPRGDRGGGELFF. The CDR3, as DNA: TGTGCCAGCAGCTCCCCCCGGGGGGACAGGGGGGGCGGGGAGCTGTTTTTT.

This chain joins TRBV9 and TRBJ2-5, with D unclear. The CDR3 contains 14 residues. V lost 3 bases and J 3 bases, leaving 12 bases between the germline ends. Germline lookup yields CDR1 SGDLS and CDR2 YYNGEE. Here the CDR3 reads CASSGGWSKETQYF. The DNA of the CDR3 is TGTGCCAGCAGCGGAGGTTGGAGCAAAGAGACCCAGTACTTC.

The V call is TRBV19, the J call TRBJ1-2; D is perhaps TRBD1 (6 bases). CDR3 length: 13 residues. Germline V lookup: CDR1 LNHDA, CDR2 SQIVND (reference sequence). The germline V and J ends were trimmed by 5 bases and 6 bases, with 13 bases remaining between them. The CDR3 here is CASSAHRVNGYTF. CDR3 coding DNA: TGTGCCAGTAGTGCCCACAGGGTTAATGGCTACACCTTC.

In regard to this clone: An end of the junction differs from the germline gene, which may be a read error. V usage is TRBV2 and J usage is TRBJ1-6, with D possibly TRBD1 on 5 matching bases. CDR1 is SNHLY and CDR2 is FYNNEI in the germline V gene. This CDR3 comprises 15 residues. The CDR3 region is CASSEISPGSSNLSF. The CDR3 DNA reads as TGTGCCAGCAGTGAAATCTCCCCAGGGAGCTCTAACCTTTCCTTT.

CDR3 nucleotides: TGTGCCAGCTCACCTAGCGTGCGAGAGACCCAGTACTTC. Protein: CASSPSVRETQYF. The V call is TRBV11-2, the J call TRBJ2-5; D perhaps matches TRBD2 (6 bases). Trimming removed 8 bases at V and 4 bases at J, with 14 bases between. Germline loops: CDR1 SGHAT, CDR2 FQNNGV. The length of the CDR3 is 13 residues.

The count of this clone is one. This chain links TRBV12-3 or TRBV12-4 with TRBJ2-3; tentative D call: TRBD1 (5 bases). V was shortened by 5 bases and J by 2 bases, with 8 bases between the two germline ends. The CDR3 spans 13 residues. The CDR3 nucleotides are TGTGCCAGCAGTAGGGGATACACAGATACGCAGTATTTT. Encoded protein: CASSRGYTDTQYF.

CDR3 nucleotide sequence: TGTGCCAGCAGCCCCAACACAGGCTCCTACGAGCAGTACTTC. Residues: CASSPNTGSYEQYF. This chain joins TRBV9 and TRBJ2-7; weak D call: TRBD1 (5 bases). The CDR3 covers 14 residues. Germline V CDR1 and CDR2: SGDLS, YYNGEE. The V end was cut by 4 bases, the J end by 0 bases, with 11 bases between. Together with reference TRBV9 and TRBJ2-7, the CDR3 gives the full variable domain: DSGVTQTPKHLITATGQRVTLRCSPRSGDLSVYWYQQSLDQGLQFLIQYYNGEERAKGNILERFSAQQFPDLHSELNLSSLELGDSALYFCASSPNTGSYEQYFGPGTRLTVT.

The chain links TRBV19 to TRBJ1-6, with D unresolved. Germline V gene lookup returns CDR1 LNHDA and CDR2 SQIVND (reference sequence). This CDR3 comprises 13 residues. V gave up 3 bases and J gave up 6 bases, with 6 bases separating them. The DNA of the CDR3 is TGTGCCAGTAGTATCCAGGTTAATTCACCCCTCCACTTT. It yields the protein CASSIQVNSPLHF.

This rearrangement joins TRBV7-8 to TRBJ2-1, with no clear D. Deletions cut 1 base from V and 6 bases from J, with 4 bases between. The CDR3 consists of 12 residues. In germline, CDR1 is SGHVS, CDR2 FQNEAQ. The CDR3, as DNA: TGTGCCAGCAGCTTAGTGGGCAATGAGCAGTTCTTC. Protein product: CASSLVGNEQFF.

V is TRBV9 and J is TRBJ1-5; maybe TRBD1 (5 bases). Germline V gene sequence: CDR1 SGDLS, CDR2 YYNGEE. V was cut by 0 bases and J by 6 bases, with 13 bases left in between. The CDR3 covers 15 residues. The CDR3 here is CASSVDPVGGQPQHF. CDR3 nucleotides: TGTGCCAGCAGCGTAGATCCTGTCGGGGGTCAGCCCCAGCATTTT. Combining the CDR3 with reference TRBV9 and TRBJ1-5 gives the whole variable domain DSGVTQTPKHLITATGQRVTLRCSPRSGDLSVYWYQQSLDQGLQFLIQYYNGEERAKGNILERFSAQQFPDLHSELNLSSLELGDSALYFCASSVDPVGGQPQHFGDGTRLSIL.

The genes are TRBV5-1 and TRBJ2-2; 8 nucleotides align to TRBD1. The junction had 1 base not matched to a gene; V was cut back by 5 bases and J by 1 base. The germline CDR1 and CDR2 sequences are SGHRS and YFSETQ. The CDR3 is made up of 14 amino acids. This chain's CDR3 is CASRGQENTGELFF. The CDR3 nucleotides are TGCGCCAGCAGGGGACAGGAGAACACCGGGGAGCTGTTTTTT.